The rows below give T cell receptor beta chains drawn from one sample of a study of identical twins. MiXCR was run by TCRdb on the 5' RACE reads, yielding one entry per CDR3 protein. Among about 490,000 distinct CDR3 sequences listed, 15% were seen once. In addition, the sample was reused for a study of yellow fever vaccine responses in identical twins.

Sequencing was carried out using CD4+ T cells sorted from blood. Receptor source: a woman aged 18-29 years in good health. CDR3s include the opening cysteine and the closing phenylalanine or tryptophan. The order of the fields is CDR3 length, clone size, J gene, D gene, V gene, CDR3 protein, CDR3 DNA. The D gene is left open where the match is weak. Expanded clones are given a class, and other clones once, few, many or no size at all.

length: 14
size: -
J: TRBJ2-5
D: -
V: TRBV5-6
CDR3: CASSLVELRETQYF
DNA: TGTGCCAGCAGCTTGGTGGAGTTACGGGAGACCCAGTACTTC

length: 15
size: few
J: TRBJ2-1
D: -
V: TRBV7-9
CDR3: CASSLTGGDFNEQFF
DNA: TGTGCCAGCAGCTTAACTGGGGGCGACTTCAATGAGCAGTTCTTC

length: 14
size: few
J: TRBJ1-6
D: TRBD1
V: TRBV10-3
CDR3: CAIREGQGYSPLHF
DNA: TGTGCCATCAGAGAGGGACAGGGCTATTCACCCCTCCACTTT

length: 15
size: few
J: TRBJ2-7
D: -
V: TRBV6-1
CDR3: CASTTLAGNSYEQYF
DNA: TGTGCCAGCACCACCCTCGCAGGGAACTCCTACGAGCAGTACTTC

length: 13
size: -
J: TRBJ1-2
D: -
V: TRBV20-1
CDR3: CSARVPDNYGYTF
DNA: TGCAGTGCTAGAGTACCGGACAACTATGGCTACACCTTC

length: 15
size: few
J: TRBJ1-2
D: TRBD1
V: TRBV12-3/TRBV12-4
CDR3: CASSLRQGAPYGYTF
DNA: TGTGCCAGCAGTTTGAGACAGGGGGCCCCTTATGGCTACACCTTC

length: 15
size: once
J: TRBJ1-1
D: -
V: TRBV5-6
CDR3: CASSPAEVMNTEAFF
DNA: TGTGCCAGCAGCCCGGCCGAGGTGATGAACACTGAAGCTTTCTTT

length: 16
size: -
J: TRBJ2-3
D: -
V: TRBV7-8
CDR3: CASSLFNTGITDTQYF
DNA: TGTGCCAGCAGCTTATTTAACACTGGGATCACAGATACGCAGTATTTT

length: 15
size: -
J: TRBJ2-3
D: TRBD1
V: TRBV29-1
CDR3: CSVRRDRVSTDTQYF
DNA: TGCAGCGTTCGCCGGGACAGAGTTAGCACAGATACGCAGTATTTT

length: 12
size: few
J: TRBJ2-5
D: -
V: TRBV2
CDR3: CASSSTGETQYF
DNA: TGTGCCAGCTCCTCTACTGGGGAGACCCAGTACTTC

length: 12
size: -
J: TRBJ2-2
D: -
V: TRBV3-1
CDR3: CASSQMAGELFF
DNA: TGTGCCAGCAGCCAGATGGCCGGGGAGCTGTTTTTT

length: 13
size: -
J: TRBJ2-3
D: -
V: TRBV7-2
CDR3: CASGKIRTDTQYF
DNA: TGTGCCAGCGGAAAGATCCGCACAGATACGCAGTATTTT

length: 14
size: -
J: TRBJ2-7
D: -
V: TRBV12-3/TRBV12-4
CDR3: CASSLGGLTYEQYF
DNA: TGTGCCAGCAGTTTGGGGGGGCTTACCTACGAGCAGTACTTC

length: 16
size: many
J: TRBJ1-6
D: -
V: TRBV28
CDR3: CASSLRWGGGNSPLHF
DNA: TGTGCCAGCAGTTTAAGGTGGGGGGGAGGTAATTCACCCCTCCACTTT